This T cell receptor beta chain was identified during a study of blood T cells in healthy people across ages. This clonotype appeared a few times. Its target is unknown. Overall study findings and caveats: Observed TCR beta diversity per million T cells went down as age went up. This fall followed a roughly linear course with age.

A second PCR of roughly 7 to 11 cycles used a sample-barcoded 5' primer and a J-beta primer mix. TCRdb reanalysed the 5' RACE reads using MiXCR and keeps one entry per CDR3 protein. The sample has approximately 730,000 distinct CDR3 sequences; less than 70% are singletons. Deletions cut 3 bases from V and 12 bases from J, with 21 bases between. The CDR3 covers 15 residues. CDR1 MNHEY and CDR2 SMNVEV come from the germline V gene (reference sequence). This TCR came from a man older than 75 in good health. The sample taken for sequencing was blood. The genes are TRBV27 and TRBJ2-1, with D perhaps matching TRBD2 (6 bases). The CDR3 DNA follows: TGTGCCAGCAGTTTCGACGGGAGTTACAATCGGGTGCAGTTCTTC. It codes for CASSFDGSYNRVQFF.